The 20 T cell receptor beta chains listed next were all sequenced from one sample in a study of Graves' ophthalmopathy and Graves' hyperthyroidism. Amplification targeted the TCR beta CDR3 regions, with RNA transcripts as the source material. HTBI primers primed a first-round RT-PCR, and a second-round multiplex PCR followed. TCRdb itself ran the multiplex PCR reads through MiXCR, one entry per CDR3 protein. The sample lists approximately 540,000 distinct CDR3 sequences, under 40% occurring once. Sequenced input: peripheral blood or thyroid tissue (not recorded which). These receptor sequences come from an adult man with Graves' hyperthyroidism.

In its sample, this clonotype was seen many times. The V gene is TRBV7-2, the J gene TRBJ1-2; no clear D. Trimming removed 1 base at V and 4 bases at J, with 7 bases between. Germline assignment: CDR1 SGHTA and CDR2 FQGNSA. This CDR3 is 13 amino acids long. The CDR3 DNA reads as TGTGCCAGCAGCTTAGGGGCCCTCTATGGCTACACCTTC. Encoded protein: CASSLGALYGYTF.

This clonotype was counted at least ten times. The rearrangement links TRBV7-9 to TRBJ1-4; D gene ambiguous. The CDR3 has 14 amino acids. The V gene's germline CDR1 is SEHNR and CDR2 FQNEAQ (reference sequence). Between the trimmed V and J ends, which lost 3 bases and 6 bases, there was a span of 11 bases. The CDR3 region has the DNA TGTGCCAGCAGCTTCTCCCTCCGATATGAAAAACTGTTTTTT. Its translation is CASSFSLRYEKLFF.

At least ten counts were recorded for this clonotype. The chain carries TRBV4-2 and TRBJ2-7, with D possibly being TRBD2 (5 bases). Per germline, CDR1 LGHNA and CDR2 YNFKEQ. This CDR3 contains 13 residues. The V end lost 1 base, the J end lost 5 bases, and 9 bases lay between the germline ends. The CDR3 is CASSQGLRDEQYF. In DNA, the CDR3 is TGTGCCAGCAGCCAAGGGCTGCGGGACGAGCAGTACTTC.

The chain carries TRBV7-8 and TRBJ1-2; D might be TRBD1 (6 bases). Per the germline V gene, CDR1 is SGHVS and CDR2 is FQNEAQ. Trimming stripped 2 bases from V and 3 bases from J, with 16 bases between. CDR3 length: 16 residues. CDR3 DNA sequence: TGTGCCAGCAGCTTACGGGACACCCGAGGGGACTATGGCTACACCTTC. Translating gives CASSLRDTRGDYGYTF.

Many counts were recorded for this clonotype. The chain links TRBV6-1 to TRBJ1-1; possible D gene TRBD1, 6 bases. V lost 1 base and J 7 bases, leaving 19 bases between the germline ends. CDR3 length equals 16 residues. Germline V gives CDR1 MNHNS, CDR2 SASEGT. The CDR3 protein is CASSEDNGGAVREAFF. As DNA, the CDR3 is TGTGCCAGCAGTGAAGACAATGGGGGCGCGGTTCGTGAAGCTTTCTTT.

Remarks on this clonotype: A much larger clone lies one base from this, so it may be a read error. This chain uses TRBV5-1 with TRBJ2-2, with D possibly being TRBD1 or TRBD2 (7 bases each). This CDR3 has 15 amino acids. Germline values: CDR1 SGHRS, CDR2 YFSETQ. This chain's CDR3 is CAGRGGGSFTGELFF. The CDR3 nucleotides are TGTGCCGGCAGAGGGGGCGGGAGCTTTACCGGGGAGCTGTTTTTT.

The V call is TRBV7-9, the J call TRBJ2-1; no reliable D call. The CDR3 sequence is 15 residues long. Germline V gene data show CDR1 as SEHNR and CDR2 as FQNEAQ (reference sequence). Trimming left V 5 bases short and J 4 bases short, with 15 bases between. DNA of the CDR3: TGTGCCAGCAGCCCACGTCTCGTGTCGTACAATGAGCAGTTCTTC. Translating gives CASSPRLVSYNEQFF.

V usage is TRBV5-6 and J usage is TRBJ1-4, with D perhaps TRBD1 (6 bases). Germline V lookup: CDR1 SGHDT, CDR2 YYEEEE. The CDR3 has 17 residues. V lost 4 bases and J 6 bases, leaving 22 bases between the germline ends. Here the CDR3 DNA reads TGTGCCAGCAGCCCGGACGGGGACATGGGTGTTGATGAAAAACTGTTTTTT. This encodes CASSPDGDMGVDEKLFF.

The table lists this clonotype with a few counts. This chain links TRBV10-3 with TRBJ2-7; the D call may be TRBD1 or TRBD2 (5 bases each). V was cut by 3 bases and J by 5 bases, with 8 bases left in between. The CDR3 loop spans 12 amino acids. CDR1 and CDR2 from the germline V gene are ENHRY and SYGVKD. CDR3 sequence reads: CAISDRGHEQYF. The CDR3 region has the DNA TGTGCCATCAGTGACCGGGGCCACGAGCAGTACTTC.

This clonotype has just a few counts. This rearrangement joins TRBV5-4 to TRBJ1-5; 8 bases are a match to TRBD1. This CDR3 contains 18 residues. CDR1 and CDR2 (germline): SGHNT, YYREEE (reference sequence). The V gene end was trimmed by 0 bases and the J gene end by 5 bases; junction bases not matched to a gene: 13. The CDR3, as DNA: TGTGCCAGCAGCTTGGGCGGGACAGGCCTCCGGGTCTATCAGCCCCAGCATTTT. Translating it yields CASSLGGTGLRVYQPQHF.

The chain has TRBV7-9 and TRBJ1-4; perhaps TRBD1 as D (5 bases). CDR1 is SEHNR, CDR2 FQNEAQ, per germline (reference sequence). This CDR3 comprises 17 residues. Trimming removed 5 bases from V and 0 bases from J, with 16 bases in between. CDR3 sequence: CASSPGLQVATNEKLFF. In DNA, the CDR3 is TGTGCCAGCAGCCCGGGCCTACAGGTGGCAACTAATGAAAAACTGTTTTTT.

As regards this clonotype: This sequence may be a read error, since a much larger clone differs from it by one base. The V gene is TRBV2, the J gene TRBJ1-5, with TRBD1 as a possible D gene (5 bases). CDR1 is SNHLY, CDR2 FYNNEI, per germline. V dropped 3 bases and J dropped 1 base, with 7 bases sitting between them. The CDR3 consists of 14 residues. CDR3 sequence (DNA): TGTGCCAGCAGTGACGGGGACAGCAATCAGCCCCAGCATTTT. It codes for CASSDGDSNQPQHF.

This clonotype occurred a few times. The genes are TRBV15 and TRBJ2-3; weak D call: TRBD1 (6 bases). V lost 1 base, J lost 3 bases, and 14 bases lay in between. CDR3 length: 16 amino acids. Germline values: CDR1 LNHNV, CDR2 YYDKDF (reference sequence). The CDR3 bases are TGTGCCACCAGCAGAGTCCCCCGACAGGTGACAGATACGCAGTATTTT. It encodes CATSRVPRQVTDTQYF. Full variable domain (outside the CDR3, taken from reference TRBV15 and TRBJ2-3): DAMVIQNPRYQVTQFGKPVTLSCSQTLNHNVMYWYQQKSSQAPKLLFHYYDKDFNNEADTPDNFQSRRPNTSFCFLDIRSPGLGDTAMYLCATSRVPRQVTDTQYFGPGTRLTVL.

This clonotype was observed at least ten times. This chain uses TRBV4-1 with TRBJ1-2; TRBD1 might be the D (6 bases). Trimming pared 3 bases from V and 5 bases from J, leaving 16 bases between. Germline assignment: CDR1 MGHRA and CDR2 YSYEKL. The CDR3 extends over 15 amino acids. This chain's CDR3 is CASSQAQGITYGYTF. DNA of the CDR3: TGCGCCAGCAGCCAGGCACAGGGAATTACGTATGGCTACACCTTC.

This clonotype occurred a few times. The chain couples TRBV5-1 to TRBJ1-1; 7 bases are shared with TRBD1. The CDR3 sequence is 13 residues long. The germline V gene has CDR1 SGHRS and CDR2 YFSETQ. Losses at the gene ends were 1 base for V and 6 bases for J; bases not matched to a gene: 3. CDR3 bases: TGCGCCAGCAGCTTGAGTAGGGGGCCTGAAGCTTTCTTT. Translated: CASSLSRGPEAFF.

The chain recombines TRBV6-6 with TRBJ1-4, with no clear D. This CDR3 spans 14 amino acids. Trimming removed 6 bases at V and 4 bases at J, with 12 bases between. CDR1 and CDR2 (germline): MNHNY, SVGAGI (reference sequence). The DNA of the CDR3 is TGTGCCAGCAGCGGTGTTGCTCTTAATGAAAAACTGTTTTTT. Its protein product is CASSGVALNEKLFF.

This clonotype was seen just once. This may arise from a read error, as a much more abundant clone is one base away. The chain carries TRBV5-1 and TRBJ1-6; TRBD1 might be the D (5 bases). The CDR3 has 14 residues. In germline, CDR1 is SGHRS, CDR2 YFSETQ. DNA for the CDR3: TGCGCCAGCAGCTTCGGCAGGGTTGGGTCACTCCTCCACTTT. Residues: CASSFGRVGSLLHF.

The V and J genes are TRBV4-1 and TRBJ1-5; D is unresolved. The CDR3 extends over 16 amino acids. Germline CDR1 and CDR2: MGHRA and YSYEKL. Deletions cut 1 base from V and 7 bases from J, with 17 bases between. The CDR3 spells CASSQGVLSGGQPQHF. For the CDR3, the DNA is TGCGCCAGCAGCCAAGGGGTATTGTCTGGTGGGCAGCCCCAGCATTTT.

Worth noting for this clonotype: The conserved phenylalanine or tryptophan normally closing the CDR3 is absent here, so this likely arose from a read error. The chain combines TRBV12-3 or TRBV12-4 with TRBJ1-1, with D unclear. The CDR3 loop spans 13 amino acids. V lost 5 bases and J 1 base, leaving 8 bases between the germline ends. The CDR3 loop is CASSLMGNTEAFS. CDR3 DNA sequence: TGTGCCAGCAGTCTAATGGGGAACACTGAAGCTTTCTCT.

Concerning this clonotype itself: Because the CDR3's place on the DNA is in doubt, the DNA is left out and the CDR3 is given as listed by TCRdb. This chain joins TRBV7-2 and TRBJ1-2; TRBD1 is the table's D call, not checked against the DNA. Germline V CDR1 and CDR2: SGHTA, FQGNSA. Inclusive of both ends, the CDR3 amounts to 16 amino acids. The CDR3 region is CASTPESVGAGTGFTF.